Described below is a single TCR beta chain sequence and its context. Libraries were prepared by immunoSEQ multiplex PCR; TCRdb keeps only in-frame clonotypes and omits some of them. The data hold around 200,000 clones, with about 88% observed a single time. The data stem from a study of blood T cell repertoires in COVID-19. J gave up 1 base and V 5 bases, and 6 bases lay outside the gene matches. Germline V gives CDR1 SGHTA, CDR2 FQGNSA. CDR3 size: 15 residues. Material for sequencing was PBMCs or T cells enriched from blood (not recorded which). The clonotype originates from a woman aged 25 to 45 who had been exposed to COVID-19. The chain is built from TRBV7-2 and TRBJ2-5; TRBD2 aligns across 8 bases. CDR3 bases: TGTGCCAGCAGCAGCTTAGCGGGGTCCCAAGAGACCCAGTACTTC. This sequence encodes CASSSLAGSQETQYF.